What follows describes a single TCR beta chain. V trimming: 5 bases; J trimming: 8 bases; junction bases outside the gene matches: 6. CDR3 length: 14 residues. The germline V gene has CDR1 SGHAT and CDR2 FQNNGV. Profiling relied on immunoSEQ multiplex PCR, and the TCRdb table lists in-frame clones only, not all of them. The sample carries some 5,600 clones, approximately 84% recorded once. The data originate from a study of blood T cell repertoires in COVID-19. At the level of the study: The United States, Italy and Spain were the sources of the acute and convalescent COVID-19 samples. Sources were T cells, B-cell-depleted T cells, or PBMCs; the material itself was cDNA or gDNA.

The gene calls are TRBV11-2 and TRBJ1-4; the match to TRBD1 covers 9 bases. The source of this sequence is a human donor in a cohort sampled during active COVID-19. The sequencing sample was made of peripheral blood. Here the CDR3 reads CASSLGQGSEKLFF. CDR3 DNA sequence: TGTGCCAGCAGCCTCGGACAGGGGAGCGAAAAACTGTTTTTT.